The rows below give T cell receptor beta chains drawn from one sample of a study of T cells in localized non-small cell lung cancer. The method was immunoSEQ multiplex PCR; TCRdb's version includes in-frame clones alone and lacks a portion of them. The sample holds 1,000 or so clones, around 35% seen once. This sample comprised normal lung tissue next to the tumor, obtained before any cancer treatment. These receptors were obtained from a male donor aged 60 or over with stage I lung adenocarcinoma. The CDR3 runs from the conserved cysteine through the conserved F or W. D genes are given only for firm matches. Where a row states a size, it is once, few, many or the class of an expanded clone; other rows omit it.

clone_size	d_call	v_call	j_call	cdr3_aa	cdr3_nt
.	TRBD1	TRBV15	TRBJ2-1	CATSREQGTGDNEQFF	TGTGCCACCAGCCGAGAACAGGGGACAGGAGACAATGAGCAGTTCTTC
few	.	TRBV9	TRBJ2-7	CASSVAMGEQYF	TGTGCCAGCAGCGTAGCTATGGGCGAGCAGTACTTC
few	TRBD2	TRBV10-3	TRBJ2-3	CAISEGLAGVTDTQYF	TGTGCCATCAGTGAGGGACTAGCGGGGGTCACAGATACGCAGTATTTT
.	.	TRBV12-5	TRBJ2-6	CASAPSGANVLTF	TGTGCTAGTGCCCCCTCTGGGGCTAACGTTCTGACTTTC
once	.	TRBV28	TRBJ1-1	CASSLQNTEAFF	TGTGCCAGCAGTTTGCAGAACACTGAAGCTTTCTTT
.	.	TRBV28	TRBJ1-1	CASSWGPTGTTLNTEAFF	TGTGCCAGCAGTTGGGGCCCTACAGGGACGACGTTGAACACTGAAGCTTTCTTT
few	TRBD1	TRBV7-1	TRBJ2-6	CASSPRQGTLSGANVLTF	TGTGCCAGCAGCCCAAGACAGGGTACATTGTCTGGGGCCAACGTCCTGACTTTC
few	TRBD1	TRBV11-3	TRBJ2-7	CASSLEKGARSYEQYF	TGTGCCAGCAGCTTAGAAAAGGGGGCAAGATCCTACGAGCAGTACTTC
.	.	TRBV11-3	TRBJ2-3	CASSLVGSPTDTQYF	TGTGCCAGCAGCTTGGTAGGGTCCCCCACAGATACGCAGTATTTT
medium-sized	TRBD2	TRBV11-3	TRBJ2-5	CASSLTSGGAGETQYF	TGTGCCAGCTCGCTCACTAGCGGGGGGGCCGGGGAGACCCAGTACTTC
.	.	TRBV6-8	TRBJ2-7	CASSPGQYGGEQYF	TGTGCCTCAAGCCCCGGGCAATATGGGGGCGAGCAGTACTTC
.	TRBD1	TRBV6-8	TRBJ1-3	CASRQGAGNTIYF	TGTGCCAGCAGACAGGGGGCTGGAAACACCATATATTTT
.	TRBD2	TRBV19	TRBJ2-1	CASSKIAGGHNEQFF	TGTGCCAGTAGTAAAATAGCGGGGGGCCACAATGAGCAGTTCTTC
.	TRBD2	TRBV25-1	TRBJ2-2	CASSEHKGLANTGELFF	TGTGCCAGCAGTGAACACAAGGGACTAGCTAACACTGGGGAGCTGTTTTTT
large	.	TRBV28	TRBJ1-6	CASSSSGEASPLHF	TGTGCCAGCAGTTCTTCAGGGGAGGCGTCACCCCTCCACTTT
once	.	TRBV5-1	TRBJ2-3	CASRTTGGTDTQYF	TGCGCCAGCCGCACAACAGGCGGCACAGATACGCAGTATTTT
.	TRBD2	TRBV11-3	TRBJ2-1	CASSGRLAGVDEQFF	TGTGCCAGCAGCGGGCGACTAGCGGGGGTAGATGAGCAGTTCTTC
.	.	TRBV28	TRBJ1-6	CASSLPMTAGYSPLHF	TGTGCCAGCAGTTTGCCAATGACGGCAGGTTATTCACCCCTCCACTTT
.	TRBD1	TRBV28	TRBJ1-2	CASSYQGAGGYGYTF	TGTGCCAGCAGTTATCAGGGGGCAGGGGGCTATGGCTACACCTTC
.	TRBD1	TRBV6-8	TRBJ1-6	CASSSLTGSKSSPLHF	TGTGCCAGCAGCTCGCTGACAGGGTCTAAAAGCTCACCCCTCCACTTT
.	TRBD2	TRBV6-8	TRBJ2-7	CASSYTSGDYEQYF	TGTGCCAGCAGTTACACTAGCGGGGACTACGAGCAGTACTTC
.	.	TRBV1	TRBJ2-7	CASSQEVVGGYEQYF	TGCGCCAGCAGCCAAGAAGTCGTGGGGGGTTACGAGCAGTACTTC
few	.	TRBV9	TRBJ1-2	CASRDPGIYGYTF	TGTGCCAGCAGGGATCCAGGAATCTATGGCTACACCTTC
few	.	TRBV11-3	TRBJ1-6	CASSWGLGPNSPLHF	TGTGCCAGCAGCTGGGGTTTGGGGCCGAATTCACCCCTCCACTTT
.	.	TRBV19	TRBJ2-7	CASRQEGIPSYEQYF	TGTGCCAGTCGTCAGGAAGGGATCCCCTCCTACGAGCAGTACTTC
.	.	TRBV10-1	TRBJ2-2	CASSEGFNTGELFF	TGCGCCAGCAGTGAAGGGTTTAACACCGGGGAGCTGTTTTTT
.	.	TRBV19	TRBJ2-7	CASSSRERGSYEQYF	TGTGCCAGTAGCTCCAGGGAAAGGGGCTCCTACGAGCAGTACTTC
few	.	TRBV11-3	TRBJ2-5	CASSLRQGGRETQYF	TGTGCCAGCAGCTTGCGACAGGGAGGGCGAGAGACCCAGTACTTC
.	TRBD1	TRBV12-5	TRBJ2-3	CASGPGQGETDTQYF	TGTGCTAGTGGTCCAGGACAGGGCGAAACAGATACGCAGTATTTT
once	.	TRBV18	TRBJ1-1	CASSLSNIQGRNTEAFF	TGTGCCAGCTCACTATCAAATATACAGGGACGGAACACTGAAGCTTTCTTT
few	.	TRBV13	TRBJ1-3	CASSVRSSGNTIYF	TGTGCCAGCAGCGTGAGAAGCTCTGGAAACACCATATATTTT
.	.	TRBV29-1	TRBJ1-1	CSVRPGGTEAFF	TGCAGCGTTAGGCCGGGGGGGACTGAAGCTTTCTTT
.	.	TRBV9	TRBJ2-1	CASSVKTSSYNEQFF	TGTGCCAGCAGCGTAAAGACAAGCTCGTACAATGAGCAGTTCTTC
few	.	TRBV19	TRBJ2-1	CASSRLGDTYNEQFF	TGTGCCAGTAGTAGGTTGGGGGACACCTACAATGAGCAGTTCTTC
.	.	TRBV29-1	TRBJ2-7	CSVLWIGSYEQYF	TGCAGCGTCCTTTGGATTGGGTCCTACGAGCAGTACTTC
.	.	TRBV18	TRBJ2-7	CASSPTAQADQYF	TGTGCCAGCTCACCAACGGCTCAGGCGGACCAGTACTTC
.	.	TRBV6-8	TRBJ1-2	CASSKPNYGYTF	TGTGCCAGCAGTAAACCGAACTATGGCTACACCTTC
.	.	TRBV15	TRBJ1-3	CATSRAGQKNTIYF	TGTGCCACCAGCAGAGCAGGACAAAAGAACACCATATATTTT
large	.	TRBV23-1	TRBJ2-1	CASSQTDTAYYNEQFF	TGCGCCAGCAGCCAAACTGACACGGCCTATTACAATGAGCAGTTCTTC
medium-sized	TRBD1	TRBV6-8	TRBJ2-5	CASRDRVETQYF	TGTGCCAGCCGGGACAGAGTAGAGACCCAGTACTTC
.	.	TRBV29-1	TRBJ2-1	CSVQWTQTYNEQFF	TGCAGCGTTCAATGGACACAAACCTACAATGAGCAGTTCTTC
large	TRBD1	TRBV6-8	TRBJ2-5	CASSYSTGGGQETQYF	TGTGCCAGCAGTTACAGCACAGGGGGAGGCCAAGAGACCCAGTACTTC
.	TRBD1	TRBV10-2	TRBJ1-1	CASTGQAKGNTEAFF	TGCGCCAGCACGGGACAGGCCAAGGGGAACACTGAAGCTTTCTTT
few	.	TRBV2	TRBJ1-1	CASKSGRDTEAFF	TGTGCCAGCAAATCCGGGAGAGACACTGAAGCTTTCTTT
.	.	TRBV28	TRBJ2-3	CASSFLQGTDTQYF	TGTGCCAGCAGTTTCCTACAGGGAACAGATACGCAGTATTTT
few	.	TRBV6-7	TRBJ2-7	CASSEVGSQSSYEQYF	TGTGCCAGCAGTGAAGTGGGCAGCCAAAGCTCCTACGAGCAGTACTTC
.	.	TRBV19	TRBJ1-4	CASSTAQTWGEKLFF	TGTGCCAGTAGTACTGCCCAGACGTGGGGTGAAAAACTGTTTTTT
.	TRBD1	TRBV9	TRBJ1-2	CANSTTGGYGYTF	TGTGCCAACTCTACCACAGGGGGCTATGGCTACACCTTC
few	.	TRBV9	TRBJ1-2	CASRSGTSISYGYTF	TGTGCCAGCAGATCCGGGACAAGTATTTCCTATGGCTACACCTTC
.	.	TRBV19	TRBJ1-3	CASSFRLGQRTGNTIYF	TGTGCCAGTAGCTTCCGACTCGGACAGAGAACTGGAAACACCATATATTTT
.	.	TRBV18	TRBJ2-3	CASSLRVRTDTQYF	TGTGCCAGCTCCCTACGGGTCCGCACAGATACGCAGTATTTT
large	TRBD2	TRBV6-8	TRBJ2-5	CAGTSGGKVTQYF	TGTGCCGGAACTAGCGGGGGAAAGGTGACCCAGTACTTC
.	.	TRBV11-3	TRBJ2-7	CASSLVTGNYEQYF	TGTGCCAGCAGCTTAGTCACAGGGAACTACGAGCAGTACTTC
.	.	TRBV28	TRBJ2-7	CASKRGTYEQYF	TGTGCCAGCAAGAGGGGCACCTACGAGCAGTACTTC